The clone carrying this T cell receptor beta chain was counted once. Its specificity is not known. This CDR3 contains 11 residues. V was pared by 5 bases and J by 6 bases, with 8 bases between. Only in-frame clones appear in the TCRdb table, and some are missing; sequencing was by immunoSEQ multiplex PCR. The table shows about 350,000 clones, with 90% to 95% occurring only once. This sample was included in a study of Ad26.COV2.S vaccination and SARS-CoV-2 variants. Points from the study as a whole: Assessments of TCR breadth and depth may have underestimated the total T cell responses. While placebo recipients had lower spike-specific TCR breadth, vaccine recipients had more.

The clonotype originates from a human donor who had recovered from COVID-19. Here the sequenced sample was peripheral blood, taken after recovery from COVID-19. The chain has TRBV12-3 or TRBV12-4 and TRBJ2-7, with D unresolved. The CDR3 protein is CASSREAEQYF. CDR3 sequence (DNA): TGTGCCAGCAGTCGAGAGGCCGAGCAGTACTTC.